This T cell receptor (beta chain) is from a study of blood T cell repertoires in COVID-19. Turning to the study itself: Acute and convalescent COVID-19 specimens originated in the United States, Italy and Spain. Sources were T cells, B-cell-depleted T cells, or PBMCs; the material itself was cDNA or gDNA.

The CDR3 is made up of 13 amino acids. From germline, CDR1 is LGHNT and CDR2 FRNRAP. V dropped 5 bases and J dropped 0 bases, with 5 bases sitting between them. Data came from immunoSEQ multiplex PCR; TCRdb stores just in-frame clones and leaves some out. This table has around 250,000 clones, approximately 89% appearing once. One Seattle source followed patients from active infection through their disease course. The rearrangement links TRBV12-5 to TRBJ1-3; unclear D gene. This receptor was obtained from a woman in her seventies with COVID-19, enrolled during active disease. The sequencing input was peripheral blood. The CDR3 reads CASGQDSGNTIYF. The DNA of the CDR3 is TGTGCTAGTGGTCAGGACTCTGGAAACACCATATATTTT.